The 27 T cell receptor beta chains below come from one sample, sequenced in a study of blood T cell repertoires in COVID-19 (dated by TCRdb to the early 2020s). Library preparation was by the immunoSEQ multiplex PCR assay. The immuneACCESS repertoire file appears here via TCRdb, limited to in-frame rearrangements. These files lack a portion of the clones; in checked studies, under half of the deficit traces to unresolved V genes, and the cause of the others is not known. In this sample the table shows 110,000 to 150,000 clones, over 70% of which occur a single time. Clones ranked in the top ten supply roughly 1.5% of the sample. Sequences were obtained from peripheral blood. These receptors were obtained from a woman aged 45-65 years with acute or convalescent COVID-19.

The J gene is TRBJ2-7, the V gene TRBV6-5, with D possibly being TRBD2 (6 bases). Germline CDR1 is MNHEY and CDR2 is SVGAGI. The CDR3 length is 13 residues. V lost 6 bases, J lost 4 bases, and 13 bases lay in between. This CDR3 reads CASSQSSGYEQYF. In DNA form, the CDR3 reads TGTGCCAGCAGCCAGAGTAGCGGTTACGAGCAGTACTTC.

The chain uses TRBV25-1 and TRBJ2-1; D possibly corresponds to TRBD2 (6 bases). CDR3 length: 14 residues. Germline V lookup: CDR1 MGHDK, CDR2 SYGVNS. The ends were cut back, 4 bases at V and 2 bases at J, with 9 bases in the middle. The CDR3 loop reads CASSVEGTYNEQFF. In DNA form, the CDR3 reads TGTGCCAGCAGTGTGGAGGGGACCTACAATGAGCAGTTCTTC.

The V and J genes are TRBV29-1 and TRBJ1-4; the match to TRBD1 covers 9 bases. The ends lost 6 bases at V and 3 bases at J; junction bases unmatched: 8. The V gene's germline CDR1 is SQVTM and CDR2 ANQGSEA. The CDR3 loop spans 15 amino acids. The CDR3 DNA sequence: TGCAGCGTGGCGACAGGGGGGTCGGCTAATGAAAAACTGTTTTTT. Its protein product is CSVATGGSANEKLFF.

The V gene is TRBV27, the J gene TRBJ2-3; 10 nucleotides line up with TRBD1. With V trimmed by 6 bases and J by 0 bases, 6 bases remained unmatched. The germline CDR1 and CDR2 sequences are MNHEY and SMNVEV (reference sequence). The CDR3 sequence is 16 residues long. The CDR3 is CASRWGTGASTDTQYF. In nucleotides, the CDR3 is TGTGCCAGCAGATGGGGGACAGGGGCTAGCACAGATACGCAGTATTTT.

The chain uses TRBV29-1 and TRBJ2-3; 10 nucleotides match TRBD2. The germline V gene has CDR1 SQVTM and CDR2 ANQGSEA. This CDR3 region has 15 residues. V gave up 1 base and J gave up 1 base; unmatched junction bases: 2. The CDR3 loop reads CSVEGTSGGTDTQYF. The CDR3 region has the DNA TGCAGCGTTGAAGGGACTAGCGGCGGCACAGATACGCAGTATTTT.

The rearrangement uses TRBV5-1 and TRBJ1-1; 10 nucleotides align to TRBD1. The V gene end was trimmed by 0 bases and the J gene end by 3 bases; junction bases not matched to a gene: 2. CDR1 and CDR2 (germline): SGHRS, YFSETQ. The CDR3 covers 15 residues. The CDR3 nucleotides are TGCGCCAGCAGCTTGGGGGACAGGGGTCACACTGAAGCTTTCTTT. Its protein is CASSLGDRGHTEAFF.

V usage is TRBV19 and J usage is TRBJ2-1, with 7 positions matching TRBD2. V trimming: 7 bases; J trimming: 5 bases; junction bases outside the gene matches: 11. This CDR3 has 15 residues. CDR1 is LNHDA and CDR2 is SQIVND in the germline V gene (reference sequence). The CDR3 nucleotides read TGTGCCAGTACGACCGGGGGGATGAGGCACAATGAGCAGTTCTTC. As protein: CASTTGGMRHNEQFF.

The chain joins TRBV19 to TRBJ2-7; 9 bases agree with TRBD1. V gave up 3 bases and J gave up 5 bases; unmatched junction bases: 5. Germline-derived CDR1 and CDR2 are LNHDA and SQIVND (reference sequence). The CDR3 consists of 14 residues. The CDR3 region has the DNA TGTGCCAGTAGTATGGGACAGGGTCGGAACGAGCAGTACTTC. Its protein is CASSMGQGRNEQYF.

The chain is built from TRBV28 and TRBJ2-1; maybe TRBD1 (5 bases). The CDR3 totals 15 residues. The germline gives CDR1 MDHEN, CDR2 SYDVKM. V was pared by 5 bases and J by 0 bases, with 11 bases between. CDR3 DNA: TGTGCCAGCAGTAACCAGGGCCACTCCTACAATGAGCAGTTCTTC. Protein: CASSNQGHSYNEQFF.

The chain combines TRBV4-2 with TRBJ2-1; 11 bases map to TRBD1. The germline V gene has CDR1 LGHNA and CDR2 YNFKEQ. The CDR3 loop spans 16 amino acids. The junction had 12 bases not matched to a gene; V was cut back by 7 bases and J by 7 bases. The CDR3 DNA reads TGTGCCAGCAATCCCCGTGGGACAGGGGGTGAGAATGAGCAGTTCTTC. Translated: CASNPRGTGGENEQFF.

The J gene is TRBJ2-5, the V gene TRBV2, with D possibly TRBD2 on 6 matching bases. Trimming stripped 6 bases from V and 2 bases from J, with 16 bases between. Looked up from germline, CDR1 is SNHLY and CDR2 is FYNNEI. The CDR3 is 15 residues long. DNA for the CDR3: TGTGCCAGCAGCTCCCGTCGGAGCGGGCAAGAGACCCAGTACTTC. This translates into CASSSRRSGQETQYF. Based on the CDR3 plus reference TRBV2 and TRBJ2-5, the full variable domain is EPEVTQTPSHQVTQMGQEVILRCVPISNHLYFYWYRQILGQKVEFLVSFYNNEISEKSEIFDDQFSVERPDGSNFTLKIRSTKLEDSAMYFCASSSRRSGQETQYFGPGTRLLVL.

This clone occurred once. This chain connects TRBV11-2 to TRBJ2-2, with D possibly being TRBD2 (5 bases). In germline, CDR1 is SGHAT, CDR2 FQNNGV. The V end lost 8 bases, the J end lost 5 bases, and 18 bases lay between the germline ends. The CDR3 has 15 amino acids. The CDR3 sequence is CASAMDGSGTGELFF. CDR3 nucleotide sequence: TGTGCCAGCGCTATGGATGGTTCGGGAACCGGGGAGCTGTTTTTT.

CDR3: CASSEAQGRSEKLFF. CDR3 coding DNA: TGTGCCAGCAGTGAAGCACAGGGGCGGAGTGAAAAACTGTTTTTT. The rearrangement uses TRBV2 and TRBJ1-4; 7 nucleotides match TRBD1. The CDR3 spans 15 residues. Trimming took 0 bases from V and 7 from J; bases not matched to a gene: 5. Germline assignment: CDR1 SNHLY and CDR2 FYNNEI. Using reference TRBV2 and TRBJ1-4 for the parts outside the CDR3, the full variable domain is EPEVTQTPSHQVTQMGQEVILRCVPISNHLYFYWYRQILGQKVEFLVSFYNNEISEKSEIFDDQFSVERPDGSNFTLKIRSTKLEDSAMYFCASSEAQGRSEKLFFGSGTQLSVL.

V gene TRBV7-3 combines with J gene TRBJ1-2; 7 nucleotides line up with TRBD1. The CDR3 contains 14 residues. V was pared by 0 bases and J by 3 bases, with 1 base of the junction left unmatched. Germline loops: CDR1 SGHTA, CDR2 FQGTGA. The CDR3 protein is CASSLTGGDYGYTF. The CDR3, as DNA: TGTGCCAGCAGCTTAACAGGGGGCGACTATGGCTACACCTTC.

The chain links TRBV9 to TRBJ1-2, with 7 bases aligning to TRBD1. The CDR3 has 16 residues. V gave up 3 bases and J gave up 4 bases; unmatched junction bases: 12. Per the germline V gene, CDR1 is SGDLS and CDR2 is YYNGEE. The CDR3 nucleotides read TGTGCCAGCAGCGCGTCCTTATTGACAGGGACCTATGGCTACACCTTC. It specifies CASSASLLTGTYGYTF.

V gene TRBV28 combines with J gene TRBJ1-5; 8 nucleotides match TRBD1. V shed 4 bases and J 6 bases; nucleotides not matched to a gene: 8. The CDR3 length is 15 residues. Looked up from germline, CDR1 is MDHEN and CDR2 is SYDVKM. The CDR3 loop is CASSSQGGWTQPQHF. The CDR3, as DNA: TGTGCCAGCAGTTCACAGGGGGGGTGGACTCAGCCCCAGCATTTT.

The V gene is TRBV18, the J gene TRBJ1-2; D is uncertain. Germline V gives CDR1 KGHSH, CDR2 LQKENI. This CDR3 is 12 amino acids long. The ends were cut back, 6 bases at V and 5 bases at J, with 10 bases in the middle. The CDR3, as DNA: TGTGCCAGCTCCCCCGTAGAATATGGCTACACCTTC. Its protein is CASSPVEYGYTF.

This chain links TRBV5-6 with TRBJ2-7; D is possibly TRBD1 (5 bases). The V end lost 4 bases, the J end lost 3 bases, and 14 bases lay between the germline ends. This CDR3 region has 14 residues. In germline, CDR1 is SGHDT, CDR2 YYEEEE. CDR3 sequence: CASSPGNSNYEQYF. The CDR3 bases are TGTGCCAGCAGCCCAGGGAATTCCAACTACGAGCAGTACTTC.

This chain joins TRBV6-5 and TRBJ2-7; no clear D gene. Germline V CDR1 and CDR2: MNHEY, SVGAGI. The V end lost 0 bases, the J end lost 2 bases, and 11 bases lay between the germline ends. The CDR3 runs to 15 residues. The CDR3 spells CASSYSLVVTYEQYF. The CDR3 region has the DNA TGTGCCAGCAGTTACTCTTTAGTTGTCACCTACGAGCAGTACTTC.

The V and J genes are TRBV18 and TRBJ2-2; TRBD1 aligns across 7 bases. The CDR3 sequence is 15 residues long. The V gene end was trimmed by 6 bases and the J gene end by 3 bases; junction bases not matched to a gene: 7. CDR1 is KGHSH and CDR2 is LQKENI in the germline V gene. CDR3 DNA sequence: TGTGCCAGCTCGCCAACGACAGGGTACACCGGGGAGCTGTTTTTT. Translation: CASSPTTGYTGELFF.

This clone was counted a single time. The chain links TRBV11-2 to TRBJ1-4, with D uncertain. Germline values: CDR1 SGHAT, CDR2 FQNNGV. V lost 5 bases, J lost 8 bases, and 9 bases lay in between. The CDR3 consists of 12 residues. The DNA for the CDR3 is TGTGCCAGCAGCCCCTGGCAGGAAAAACTGTTTTTT. It codes for CASSPWQEKLFF.

The chain recombines TRBV5-8 with TRBJ1-4, with D unclear. Trimming pared 2 bases from V and 4 bases from J, leaving 12 bases between. This CDR3 region has 15 residues. Germline lookup yields CDR1 SGHTS and CDR2 YDEGEE. The CDR3 nucleotides read TGTGCCAGCAGCTTAAGACACCGGATTAATGAAAAACTGTTTTTT. It translates to CASSLRHRINEKLFF. The full variable domain, in which reference TRBV5-8 and TRBJ1-4 provide the parts outside the CDR3, is EAGVTQSPTHLIKTRGQQATLRCSPISGHTSVYWYQQALGLGLQFLLWYDEGEERNRGNFPPRFSGRQFPNYSSELNVNALELEDSALYLCASSLRHRINEKLFFGSGTQLSVL.

The rearrangement joins TRBV25-1 to TRBJ1-6; D remains unclear. The CDR3 is made up of 15 amino acids. V lost 6 bases to trimming and J lost 7 bases, with 16 bases between them. CDR1 is MGHDK and CDR2 is SYGVNS in the germline V gene. Here the CDR3 reads CASSGGSGRNSPLHF. The CDR3 DNA reads TGTGCCAGCAGCGGAGGCAGCGGGAGAAATTCACCCCTCCACTTT. The full variable domain, in which reference TRBV25-1 and TRBJ1-6 provide the parts outside the CDR3, is EADIYQTPRYLVIGTGKKITLECSQTMGHDKMYWYQQDPGMELHLIHYSYGVNSTEKGDLSSESTVSRIRTEHFPLTLESARPSHTSQYLCASSGGSGRNSPLHFGNGTRLTVT.

The chain carries TRBV23-1 and TRBJ2-6; 7 bases fit TRBD1. TRBV23-1 is treated as an ORF (open reading frame) with a function not yet certain. V lost 2 bases to trimming and J lost 0 bases; unmatched junction nucleotides: 10. The length of the CDR3 is 19 residues. CDR3 sequence (DNA): TGCGCCAGCAGTCAACCCGGGACAGTAATTTACTCTGGGGCCAACGTCCTGACTTTC. Encoded protein: CASSQPGTVIYSGANVLTF.

The rearrangement uses TRBV6-6 and TRBJ2-1; D possibly corresponds to TRBD1 (5 bases). The CDR3 totals 15 residues. Trimming left V 5 bases short and J 5 bases short, with 16 bases between. CDR1 and CDR2 (germline): MNHNY, SVGAGI (reference sequence). The CDR3 nucleotides are TGTGCCAGCAGTCACGAGTGGGGCACACACAATGAGCAGTTCTTC. Translating gives CASSHEWGTHNEQFF.

The V and J genes are TRBV5-1 and TRBJ1-2, with TRBD1 matching over 9 bases. Germline V CDR1 and CDR2: SGHRS, YFSETQ. Unmatched junction bases numbered 5, after V lost 4 bases and J lost 7 bases. There are 13 residues in the CDR3. The CDR3 DNA is TGCGCCAGCAGCCCAGGGACAGGGTTTGGCTACACCTTC. It specifies CASSPGTGFGYTF. The full variable domain, in which reference TRBV5-1 and TRBJ1-2 provide the parts outside the CDR3, is KAGVTQTPRYLIKTRGQQVTLSCSPISGHRSVSWYQQTPGQGLQFLFEYFSETQRNKGNFPGRFSGRQFSNSRSEMNVSTLELGDSALYLCASSPGTGFGYTFGSGTRLTVV.

V is TRBV29-1 and J is TRBJ1-2, with D possibly TRBD1 on 5 matching bases. This CDR3 region has 14 residues. Deletions cut 0 bases from V and 0 bases from J, with 8 bases between. Germline V gene sequence: CDR1 SQVTM, CDR2 ANQGSEA. The CDR3 protein is CSVEDRVANYGYTF. CDR3 nucleotides: TGCAGCGTTGAAGACAGGGTGGCTAACTATGGCTACACCTTC.